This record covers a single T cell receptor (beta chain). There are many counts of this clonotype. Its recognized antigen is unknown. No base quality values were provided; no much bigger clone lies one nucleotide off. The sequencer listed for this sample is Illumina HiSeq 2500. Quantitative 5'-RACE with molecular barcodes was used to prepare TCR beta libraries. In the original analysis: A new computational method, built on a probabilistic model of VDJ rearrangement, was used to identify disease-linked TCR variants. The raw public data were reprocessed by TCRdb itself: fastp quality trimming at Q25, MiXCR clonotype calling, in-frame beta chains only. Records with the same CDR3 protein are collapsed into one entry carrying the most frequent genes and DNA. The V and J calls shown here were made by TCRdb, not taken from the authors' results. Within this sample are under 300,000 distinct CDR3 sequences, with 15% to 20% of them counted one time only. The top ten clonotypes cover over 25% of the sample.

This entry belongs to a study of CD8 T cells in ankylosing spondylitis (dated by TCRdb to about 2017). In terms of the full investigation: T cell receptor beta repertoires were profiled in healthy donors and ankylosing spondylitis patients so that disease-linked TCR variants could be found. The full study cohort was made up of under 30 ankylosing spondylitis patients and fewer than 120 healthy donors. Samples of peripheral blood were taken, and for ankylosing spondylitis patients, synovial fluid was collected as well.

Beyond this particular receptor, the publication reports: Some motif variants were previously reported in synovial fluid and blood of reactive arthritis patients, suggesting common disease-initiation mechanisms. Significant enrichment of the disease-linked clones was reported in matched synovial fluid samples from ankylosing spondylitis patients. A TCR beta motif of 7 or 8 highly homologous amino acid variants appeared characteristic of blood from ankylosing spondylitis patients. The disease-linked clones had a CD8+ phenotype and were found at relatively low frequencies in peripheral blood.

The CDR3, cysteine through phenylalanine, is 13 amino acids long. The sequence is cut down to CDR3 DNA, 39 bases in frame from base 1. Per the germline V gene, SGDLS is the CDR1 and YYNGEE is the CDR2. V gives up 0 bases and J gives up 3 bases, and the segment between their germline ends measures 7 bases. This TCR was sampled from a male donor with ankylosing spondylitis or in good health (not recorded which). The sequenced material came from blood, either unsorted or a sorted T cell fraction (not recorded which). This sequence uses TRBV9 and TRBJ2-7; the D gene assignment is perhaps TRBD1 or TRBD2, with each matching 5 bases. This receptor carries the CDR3 CASSVGDGYEQYF. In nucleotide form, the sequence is TGTGCCAGCAGCGTAGGGGACGGCTACGAGCAGTACTTC.